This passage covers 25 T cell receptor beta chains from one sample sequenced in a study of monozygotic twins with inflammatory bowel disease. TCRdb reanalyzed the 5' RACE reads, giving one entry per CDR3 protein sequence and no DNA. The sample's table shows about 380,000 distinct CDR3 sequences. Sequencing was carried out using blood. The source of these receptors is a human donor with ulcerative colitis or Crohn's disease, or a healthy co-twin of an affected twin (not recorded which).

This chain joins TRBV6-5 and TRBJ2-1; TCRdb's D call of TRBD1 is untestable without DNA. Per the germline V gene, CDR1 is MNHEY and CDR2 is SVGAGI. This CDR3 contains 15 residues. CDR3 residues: CASSYHTQGFDEQFF.

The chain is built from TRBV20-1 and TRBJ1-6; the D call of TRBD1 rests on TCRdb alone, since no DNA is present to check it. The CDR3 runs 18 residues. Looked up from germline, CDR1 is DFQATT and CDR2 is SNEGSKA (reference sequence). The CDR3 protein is CSARDSGRGHSYNSPLHF.

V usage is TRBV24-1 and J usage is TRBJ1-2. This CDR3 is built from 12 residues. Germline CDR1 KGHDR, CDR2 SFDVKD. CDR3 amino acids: CDTSESGYGYTF.

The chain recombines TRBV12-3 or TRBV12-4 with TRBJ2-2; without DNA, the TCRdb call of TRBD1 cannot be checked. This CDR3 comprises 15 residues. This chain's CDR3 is CASSSVGQGAGELFF.

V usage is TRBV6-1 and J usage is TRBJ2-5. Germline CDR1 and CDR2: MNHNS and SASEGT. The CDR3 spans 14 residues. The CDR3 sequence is CASSESRLQETQYF.

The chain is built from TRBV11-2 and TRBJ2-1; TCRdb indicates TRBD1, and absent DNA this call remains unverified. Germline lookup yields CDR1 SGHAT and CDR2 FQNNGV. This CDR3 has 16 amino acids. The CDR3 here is CASSLYRDRVNNEQFF.

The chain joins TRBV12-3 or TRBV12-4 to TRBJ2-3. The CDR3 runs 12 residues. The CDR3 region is CASSLHTDTQYF.

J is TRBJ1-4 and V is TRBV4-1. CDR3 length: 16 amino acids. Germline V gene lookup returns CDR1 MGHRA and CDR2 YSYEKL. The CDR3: CASSQLFWGTNEKLFF.

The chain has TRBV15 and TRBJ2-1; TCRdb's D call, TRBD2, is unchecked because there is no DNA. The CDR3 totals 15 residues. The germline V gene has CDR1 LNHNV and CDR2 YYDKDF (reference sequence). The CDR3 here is CATSRELAAYNEQFF. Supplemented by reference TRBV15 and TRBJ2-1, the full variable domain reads DAMVIQNPRYQVTQFGKPVTLSCSQTLNHNVMYWYQQKSSQAPKLLFHYYDKDFNNEADTPDNFQSRRPNTSFCFLDIRSPGLGDTAMYLCATSRELAAYNEQFFGPGTRLTVL.

The CDR3 sequence is CASSPSETQYF. The chain combines TRBV7-2 with TRBJ2-5. The length of the CDR3 is 11 residues. Germline lookup yields CDR1 SGHTA and CDR2 FQGNSA.

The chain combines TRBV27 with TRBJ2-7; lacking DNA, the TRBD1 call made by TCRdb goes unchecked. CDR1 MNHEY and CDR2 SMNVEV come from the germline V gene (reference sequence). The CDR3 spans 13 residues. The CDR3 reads CASLGARVGEQYF.

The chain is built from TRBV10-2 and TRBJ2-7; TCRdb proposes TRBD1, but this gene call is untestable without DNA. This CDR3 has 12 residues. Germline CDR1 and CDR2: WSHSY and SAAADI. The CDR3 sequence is CASTDIAYEQYF.

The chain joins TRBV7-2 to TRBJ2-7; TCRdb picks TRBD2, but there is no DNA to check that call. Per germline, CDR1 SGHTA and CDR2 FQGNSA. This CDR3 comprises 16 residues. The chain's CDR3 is CASSLEGLALSYDQYF.

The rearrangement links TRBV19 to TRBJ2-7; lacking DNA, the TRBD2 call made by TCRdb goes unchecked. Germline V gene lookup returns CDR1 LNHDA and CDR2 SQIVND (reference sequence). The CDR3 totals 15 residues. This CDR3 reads CASTQGGTGVWEQYF.

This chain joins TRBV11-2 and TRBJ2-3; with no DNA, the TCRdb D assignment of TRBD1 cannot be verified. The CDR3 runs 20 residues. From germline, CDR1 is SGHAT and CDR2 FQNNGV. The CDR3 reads CASSLVASDRIISSTDTQYF.

CDR3 residues: CASSVRTNTGELFF. The chain links TRBV9 to TRBJ2-2. The V gene's germline CDR1 is SGDLS and CDR2 YYNGEE. This CDR3 has 14 amino acids.

The CDR3 is CASSTKQGVYGYTF. This chain links TRBV6-1 with TRBJ1-2; TCRdb's D call of TRBD1 is untestable without DNA. The CDR3 is made up of 14 amino acids. Germline lookup yields CDR1 MNHNS and CDR2 SASEGT.

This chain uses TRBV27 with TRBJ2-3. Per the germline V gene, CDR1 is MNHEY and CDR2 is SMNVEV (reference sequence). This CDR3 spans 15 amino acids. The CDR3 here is CASSLRDSRTDTQYF.

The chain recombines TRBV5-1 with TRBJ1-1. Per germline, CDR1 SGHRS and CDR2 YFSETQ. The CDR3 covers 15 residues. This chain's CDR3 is CASKSYTDGNTEAFF. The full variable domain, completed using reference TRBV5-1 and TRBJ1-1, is KAGVTQTPRYLIKTRGQQVTLSCSPISGHRSVSWYQQTPGQGLQFLFEYFSETQRNKGNFPGRFSGRQFSNSRSEMNVSTLELGDSALYLCASKSYTDGNTEAFFGQGTRLTVV.

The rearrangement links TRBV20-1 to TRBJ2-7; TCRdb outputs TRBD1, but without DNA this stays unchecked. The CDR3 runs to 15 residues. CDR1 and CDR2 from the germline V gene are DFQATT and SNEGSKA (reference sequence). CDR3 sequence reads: CSASGYDRDSYEQYF.

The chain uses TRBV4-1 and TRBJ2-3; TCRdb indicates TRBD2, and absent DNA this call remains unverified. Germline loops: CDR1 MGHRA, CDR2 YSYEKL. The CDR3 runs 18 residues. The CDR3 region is CASSQGPKTSIGTDTQYF.

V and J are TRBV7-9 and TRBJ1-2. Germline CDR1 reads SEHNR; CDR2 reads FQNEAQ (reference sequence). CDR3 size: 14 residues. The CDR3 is CASSLMGMDNGYTF. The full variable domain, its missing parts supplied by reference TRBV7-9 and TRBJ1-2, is DTGVSQNPRHKITKRGQNVTFRCDPISEHNRLYWYRQTLGQGPEFLTYFQNEAQLEKSRLLSDRFSAERPKGSFSTLEIQRTEQGDSAMYLCASSLMGMDNGYTFGSGTRLTVV.

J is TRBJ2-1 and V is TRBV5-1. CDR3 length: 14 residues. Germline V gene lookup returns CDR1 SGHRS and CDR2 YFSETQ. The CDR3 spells CASSFQASYNEQFF.

This CDR3 is CSASIFLAAGVDGYTF. V and J are TRBV20-1 and TRBJ1-2. The CDR3 length is 16 residues. Per germline, CDR1 DFQATT and CDR2 SNEGSKA (reference sequence).

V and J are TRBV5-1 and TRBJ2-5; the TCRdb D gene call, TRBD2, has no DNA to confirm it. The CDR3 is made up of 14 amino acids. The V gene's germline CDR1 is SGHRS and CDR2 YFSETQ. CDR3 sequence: CASSFRAAKETQYF. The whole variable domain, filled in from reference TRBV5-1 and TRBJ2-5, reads KAGVTQTPRYLIKTRGQQVTLSCSPISGHRSVSWYQQTPGQGLQFLFEYFSETQRNKGNFPGRFSGRQFSNSRSEMNVSTLELGDSALYLCASSFRAAKETQYFGPGTRLLVL.